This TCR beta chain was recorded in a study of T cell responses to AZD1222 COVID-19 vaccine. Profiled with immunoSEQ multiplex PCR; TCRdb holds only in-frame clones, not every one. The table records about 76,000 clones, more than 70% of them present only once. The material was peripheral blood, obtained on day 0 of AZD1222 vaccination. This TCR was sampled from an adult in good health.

CDR3 coding DNA: TGTGCCAGCAGCTTAGGTCGTAATAGCGGGCCTTACAATGAGCAGTTCTTC. Protein product: CASSLGRNSGPYNEQFF. The chain couples TRBV11-3 to TRBJ2-1; 7 nucleotides align to TRBD2. The CDR3 runs 17 residues. Germline V gene data show CDR1 as SGHNT and CDR2 as YENEEA. The V gene end was trimmed by 1 base and the J gene end by 4 bases; junction bases not matched to a gene: 10.